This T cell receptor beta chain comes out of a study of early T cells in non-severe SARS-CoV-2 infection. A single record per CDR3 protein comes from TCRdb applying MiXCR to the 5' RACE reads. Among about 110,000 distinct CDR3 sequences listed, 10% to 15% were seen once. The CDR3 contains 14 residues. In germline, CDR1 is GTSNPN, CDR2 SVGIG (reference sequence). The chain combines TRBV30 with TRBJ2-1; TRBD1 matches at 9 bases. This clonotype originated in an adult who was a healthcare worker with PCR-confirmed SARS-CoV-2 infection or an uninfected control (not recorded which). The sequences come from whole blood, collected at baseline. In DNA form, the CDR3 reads TGTCAGCCGCTGGACAGGGGATCCTACAATGAGCAGTTCTTC. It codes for CQPLDRGSYNEQFF. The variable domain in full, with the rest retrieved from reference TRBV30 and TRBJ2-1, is SQTIHQWPATLVQPVGSPLSLECTVEGTSNPNLYWYRQAAGRGLQLLFYSVGIGQISSEVPQNLSASRPQDRQFILSSKKLLLSDSGFYLCQPLDRGSYNEQFFGPGTRLTVL.